This is a list of T cell receptor beta chains from one sample in a study of shared clonotypes between healthy human individuals. Sequencing was performed with immunoSEQ multiplex PCR; in TCRdb, only in-frame clones are kept and a portion is missing. The sample has millions of clones, 93% seen once. Source material: naive CD4+ T cells from PBMCs. All receptors derive from a man younger than 30 in good health. Some clones in this sample may be carry-over from other donors' samples. Each CDR3 is given with its conserved first and last residue.

v_call cdr3_aa
TRBV28 CASSPSPGGSSSGNTIYF
TRBV7-2 CASSLDPYYEQYF
TRBV5-1 CASRARDTDFSGANVLTF
TRBV19 CASSMGLAGGRGTDTQYF
TRBV28 CASRTGGQVSSYEQYF
TRBV19 CASSIAASRAYEQYF
TRBV7-6 CASSLGGTEFVEQYF
TRBV6-1 CASSIGGGELFF
TRBV11-2 CASSFGSKNIQYF
TRBV7-2 CASSLGHIGVYNEQFF
TRBV2 CASSVAGMNTEAFF
TRBV28 CASSFPGTDTQYF
TRBV28 CASSSRSGSYEQYF
TRBV6-1 CASRLRGGRQPQHF
TRBV7-3 CASSYRQGSTGELFF
TRBV4-2 CASSRGFYEQYF
TRBV28 CASSPPELAQRGNEQFF
TRBV18 CASSLGQGFYNEQFF
TRBV27 CASSPTDRPVYGYTF
TRBV10-3 CAITASGRSTDTQYF
TRBV19 CASSDRVSEAFF
TRBV9 CASSVRERDNIQYF
TRBV5-1 CASSLEAPTSTDTQYF
TRBV4-1 CASSQLTANTEAFF
TRBV28 CASSFVSGAGLAGLDYEQYF
TRBV11-1 CASSLAGRDTDTQYF
TRBV19 CASTRTSGRWETQYF
TRBV27 CASSSRPLGEQYF
TRBV18 CASSPPNSGLINEQFF
TRBV5-6 CASSSVSGSNQPQHF
TRBV5-1 CASSDPSQGPNEKLFF
TRBV6-5 CASSYVSPPTYNEQFF
TRBV30 CAWEGWTTKEAFF
TRBV19 CASSSTGGGTEAFF
TRBV2 CASRLAPPNTEAFF
TRBV7-3 CASTLGLAVTDTQYF
TRBV27 CASSLLGSGKNTGELFF
TRBV28 CASSFNGDYNEQFF
TRBV5-4 CASSLFRGMNTEAFF
TRBV6-6 CASSYGGSGNIQYF
TRBV5-1 CASSLEGQLFEKLFF
TRBV5-1 CASSLAAGSTYEQYF
TRBV11-3 CASSLGLAHEQFF
TRBV30 CAWRDRASSPLHF
TRBV6-1 CATDRGGTSEKLFF
TRBV9 CASSVSSRGAGGNTIYF
TRBV11-2 CASSLAAYNEQFF
TRBV19 CASSIWAGKTPNSNQPQHF
TRBV7-2 CASSPGLADNEQFF